This T cell receptor (beta chain) emerged from a study of cytomegalovirus exposure and HLA in healthy donors. Study observations and caveats: Most TCR sequences were rare, but some public TCRs occurred in many donors.

Primers: 60 Vbeta forward and 13 Jbeta reverse. Profiling relied on immunoSEQ multiplex PCR, and the TCRdb table lists in-frame clones only, not all of them. The data show tens of thousands of clones, around 77% seen once. A remark on this clone: Its target is not known.

The CDR3 is 16 amino acids. V gave up 0 bases and J gave up 7 bases, with 19 bases separating them. Germline V gives CDR1 SGHRS, CDR2 YFSETQ. The source material was PBMCs. The TCR sequence derives from a woman aged 40 to 50 in good health and CMV-seropositive. The chain has TRBV5-1 and TRBJ1-2; TRBD1 is a possible D gene (5 bases). CDR3 sequence reads: CASSLGGDTGGGGYTF. The CDR3 DNA is TGCGCCAGCAGCTTGGGGGGCGACACGGGAGGCGGTGGCTACACCTTC.